The clone carrying this T cell receptor (beta chain) was recorded a few times. Its antigen is as yet unknown. Germline assignment: CDR1 SGHTA and CDR2 FQGNSA. CDR3 length: 19 residues. V lost 2 bases to trimming and J lost 3 bases; unmatched junction nucleotides: 17. The data derive from a study of T-cell memory formation after mild COVID-19. As for the study in general: Across donors, TCR clusters were largely donor specific.

General observations from the study: Contracting clones from day 15 to 85 showed balanced CD4/CD8; later expanders favored CD4+.

cDNA libraries for TCR alpha and TCR beta, carrying sample barcodes and UMIs, came from 5'RACE with constant-segment primers. TCRdb reprocessed the 5' RACE reads with MiXCR, giving one entry per CDR3 protein. Among 470,000 or so distinct CDR3 sequences listed, roughly 18% were seen once. The V gene is TRBV7-2, the J gene TRBJ1-2; 8 nucleotides agree with TRBD1. The receptor was isolated from an adult woman who had mild COVID-19 (a few samples of this study predate the infection). Cell type and time point are not known. Material for sequencing was PBMCs or a T cell subset sorted from them (not recorded which). This CDR3 reads CASSLSAHVAGGVHYGYTF. In nucleotides, the CDR3 is TGTGCCAGCAGCTTAAGCGCCCATGTGGCAGGGGGCGTTCACTATGGCTACACCTTC.